The 12 T cell receptor beta chains reported below all come from one sample, sequenced in a study of human T cells and chemical hapten exposure. Time point: pre-sensitization, week 0. Treatment indicated: therapeutic diphenylcyclopropenone sensitization with weekly scalp DPC. TCRdb called the RACE reads again in MiXCR, with one record for every CDR3 protein. The data show roughly 51,000 distinct CDR3 sequences, with 9.9% seen just once and about 8.9% held by the top ten. The sample consisted of whole blood, taken in connection with sensitization to the hapten diphenylcyclopropenone (DPC). These receptors came from a man aged 40-55 years with alopecia areata. Some clones in this sample may be carry-over from other donors' samples.

The chain employs TRBV11-2 and TRBJ2-5, with D perhaps matching TRBD2 (5 bases). Per the germline V gene, CDR1 is SGHAT and CDR2 is FQNNGV. V lost 0 bases, J lost 5 bases, and 10 bases lay in between. The CDR3 is 14 amino acids. The CDR3 is CASSLDQRGETQYF. The CDR3 DNA reads as TGTGCCAGCAGCTTAGATCAGAGAGGGGAGACCCAGTACTTC.

This clonotype was observed a handful of times. The chain couples TRBV3-1 to TRBJ1-3; D is perhaps TRBD1 (5 bases). Germline CDR1 and CDR2: LGHDT and YNNKEL (reference sequence). The CDR3 loop spans 18 amino acids. V was cut by 1 base and J by 0 bases, with 16 bases left in between. The CDR3 DNA reads TGTGCCAGCAGCCAAGTATCGGTGGGGCTACTCTCTGGAAACACCATATATTTT. As protein: CASSQVSVGLLSGNTIYF. The full variable domain, rest sourced from reference TRBV3-1 and TRBJ1-3, is DTAVSQTPKYLVTQMGNDKSIKCEQNLGHDTMYWYKQDSKKFLKIMFSYNNKELIINETVPNRFSPKSPDKAHLNLHINSLELGDSAVYFCASSQVSVGLLSGNTIYFGEGSWLTVV.

The chain has TRBV12-3 or TRBV12-4 and TRBJ1-1; D perhaps matches TRBD1 (6 bases). CDR3 length: 12 amino acids. Trimming took 4 bases from V and 7 from J, leaving 10 bases between them. CDR3 loop: CASSSGQYEAFF. The CDR3, as DNA: TGTGCCAGCAGTTCCGGACAGTATGAAGCTTTCTTT.

V gene TRBV19 combines with J gene TRBJ1-5; D might be TRBD1 (5 bases). This CDR3 is built from 17 residues. The V end lost 8 bases, the J end lost 0 bases, and 20 bases lay between the germline ends. Germline V gene sequence: CDR1 LNHDA, CDR2 SQIVND (reference sequence). Here the CDR3 reads CASHPESTDYSNQPQHF. The CDR3 DNA reads as TGTGCCAGTCACCCGGAATCGACAGATTATAGCAATCAGCCCCAGCATTTT. Full variable domain (outside the CDR3, taken from reference TRBV19 and TRBJ1-5): DGGITQSPKYLFRKEGQNVTLSCEQNLNHDAMYWYRQDPGQGLRLIYYSQIVNDFQKGDIAEGYSVSREKKESFPLTVTSAQKNPTAFYLCASHPESTDYSNQPQHFGDGTRLSIL.

This clonotype has a handful of counts. The chain recombines TRBV7-9 with TRBJ2-1; possibly TRBD1 or TRBD2 for D (5 bases each). There are 14 residues in the CDR3. Looked up from germline, CDR1 is SEHNR and CDR2 is FQNEAQ (reference sequence). Between the trimmed V and J ends, which lost 8 bases and 6 bases, there was a span of 17 bases. This CDR3 is CASAPWDPLNEQFF. The CDR3 DNA reads as TGTGCCAGCGCCCCCTGGGACCCACTCAATGAGCAGTTCTTC.

This clonotype was recorded at least ten times. The gene calls are TRBV27 and TRBJ2-7, with TRBD1 identical over 9 bases. CDR3 length equals 13 residues. V shed 6 bases and J 4 bases; nucleotides not matched to a gene: 4. Germline loops: CDR1 MNHEY, CDR2 SMNVEV (reference sequence). The CDR3 nucleotides are TGTGCCAGCAGGTCCGGGACAGGGTACGAGCAGTACTTC. Residues: CASRSGTGYEQYF.

This clonotype was observed at least ten times. The V gene is TRBV6-6, the J gene TRBJ2-7, with 7 bases lining up with TRBD1. Germline CDR1 reads MNHNY; CDR2 reads SVGAGI (reference sequence). This CDR3 region has 13 residues. The V gene end was trimmed by 5 bases and the J gene end by 3 bases; junction bases not matched to a gene: 4. The CDR3 loop is CASSPGGHYEQYF. In DNA form, the CDR3 reads TGTGCCAGCAGTCCAGGGGGTCACTACGAGCAGTACTTC.

This clonotype was detected many times. The chain is built from TRBV5-1 and TRBJ2-7, with a possible D match to TRBD1 (6 bases). V was cut by 5 bases and J by 6 bases, with 21 bases left in between. Germline V CDR1 and CDR2: SGHRS, YFSETQ. The CDR3 has 15 amino acids. This chain's CDR3 is CASSTSTGGVPEQYF. In DNA form, the CDR3 reads TGCGCCAGCAGTACCTCGACAGGCGGAGTCCCCGAGCAGTACTTC.

The rearrangement joins TRBV3-1 to TRBJ2-1, with D tentatively TRBD1 (6 bases). The CDR3 runs 14 residues. The ends were cut back, 8 bases at V and 6 bases at J, with 17 bases in the middle. CDR1 is LGHDT, CDR2 YNNKEL, per germline (reference sequence). The CDR3 protein is CASQQGVGGNEQFF. CDR3 in DNA: TGTGCCAGCCAACAGGGAGTTGGGGGCAATGAGCAGTTCTTC.

The chain uses TRBV7-2 and TRBJ2-7; D may be TRBD2 (6 bases). CDR1 SGHTA and CDR2 FQGNSA come from the germline V gene. The V gene lost 5 bases and the J gene lost 11 bases, with 13 bases spanning the gap. CDR3 size: 11 residues. CDR3 residues: CASSPGLGEYF. CDR3 nucleotides: TGTGCCAGCAGCCCGGGACTGGGCGAGTACTTC.

This clonotype has ten or more counts. This CDR3 is CASSFGGGRETQYF. CDR3 DNA: TGTGCCAGCAGTTTTGGGGGAGGGCGTGAGACCCAGTACTTC. The rearrangement joins TRBV27 to TRBJ2-5; 7 positions match TRBD2. The CDR3 is 14 residues long. Germline values: CDR1 MNHEY, CDR2 SMNVEV (reference sequence). The V and J ends lost 3 bases and 5 bases, in that order; junction bases with no gene match: 6.

This clonotype was detected many times. V gene TRBV6-5 combines with J gene TRBJ2-2, with 10 bases identical to TRBD2. Germline loops: CDR1 MNHEY, CDR2 SVGAGI. Losses at the gene ends were 6 bases for V and 1 base for J; bases not matched to a gene: 5. There are 16 residues in the CDR3. In DNA, the CDR3 is TGTGCCAGCAGCAGTCGACTAGCGGGGAACACCGGGGAGCTGTTTTTT. Its protein is CASSSRLAGNTGELFF.